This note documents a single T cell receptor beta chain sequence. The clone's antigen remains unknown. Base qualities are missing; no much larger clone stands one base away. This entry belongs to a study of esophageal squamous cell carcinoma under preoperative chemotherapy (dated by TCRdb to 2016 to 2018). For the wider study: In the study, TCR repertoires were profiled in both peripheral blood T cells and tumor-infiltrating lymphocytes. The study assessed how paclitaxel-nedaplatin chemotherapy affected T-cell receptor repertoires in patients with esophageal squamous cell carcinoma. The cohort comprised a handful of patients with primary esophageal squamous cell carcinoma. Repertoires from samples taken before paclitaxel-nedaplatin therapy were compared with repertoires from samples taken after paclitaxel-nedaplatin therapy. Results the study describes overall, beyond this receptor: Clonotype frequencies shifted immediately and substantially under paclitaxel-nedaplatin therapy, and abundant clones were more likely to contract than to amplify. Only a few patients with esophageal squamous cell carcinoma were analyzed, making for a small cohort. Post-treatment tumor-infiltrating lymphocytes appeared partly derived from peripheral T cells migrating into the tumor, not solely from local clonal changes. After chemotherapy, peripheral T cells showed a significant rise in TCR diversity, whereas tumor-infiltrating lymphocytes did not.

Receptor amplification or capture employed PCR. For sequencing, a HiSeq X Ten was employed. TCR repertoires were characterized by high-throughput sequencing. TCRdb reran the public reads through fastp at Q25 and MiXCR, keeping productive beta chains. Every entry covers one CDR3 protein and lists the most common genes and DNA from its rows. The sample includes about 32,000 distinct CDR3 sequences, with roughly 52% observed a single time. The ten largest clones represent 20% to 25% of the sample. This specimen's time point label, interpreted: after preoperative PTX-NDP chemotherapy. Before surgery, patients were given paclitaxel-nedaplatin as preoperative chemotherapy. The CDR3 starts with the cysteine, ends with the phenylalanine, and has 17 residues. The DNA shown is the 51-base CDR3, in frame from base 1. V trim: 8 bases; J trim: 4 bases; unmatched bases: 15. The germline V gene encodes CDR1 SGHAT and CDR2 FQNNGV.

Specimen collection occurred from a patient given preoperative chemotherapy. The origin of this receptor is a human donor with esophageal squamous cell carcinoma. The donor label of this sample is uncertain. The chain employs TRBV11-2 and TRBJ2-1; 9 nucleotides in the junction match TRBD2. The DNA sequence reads TGTGCCAGCGGCTCGTACGGGGCGGGGGGGGGGTACAATGAGCAGTTCTTC. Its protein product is CASGSYGAGGGYNEQFF.